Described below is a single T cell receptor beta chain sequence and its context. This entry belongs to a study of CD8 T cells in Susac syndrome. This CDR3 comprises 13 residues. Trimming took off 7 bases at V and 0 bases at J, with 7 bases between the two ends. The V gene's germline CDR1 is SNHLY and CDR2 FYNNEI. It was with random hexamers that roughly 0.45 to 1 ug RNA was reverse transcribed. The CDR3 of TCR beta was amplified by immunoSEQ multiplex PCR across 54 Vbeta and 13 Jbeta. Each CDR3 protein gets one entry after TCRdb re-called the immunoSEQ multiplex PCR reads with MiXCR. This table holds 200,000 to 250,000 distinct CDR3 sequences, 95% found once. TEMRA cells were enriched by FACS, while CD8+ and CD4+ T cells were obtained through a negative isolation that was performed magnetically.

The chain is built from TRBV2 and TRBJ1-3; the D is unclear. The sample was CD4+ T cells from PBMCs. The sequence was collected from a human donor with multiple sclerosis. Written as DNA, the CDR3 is TGTGCCAGCAACCCTCGCTCTGGAAACACCATATATTTT. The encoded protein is CASNPRSGNTIYF.